One sample yielded the 32 T cell receptor beta chains listed below, sequenced in a study of blood T cell repertoires in COVID-19. Assay: immunoSEQ multiplex PCR; the TCRdb copy retains only in-frame clones and omits some. The repertoire consists of approximately 300,000 clones, with about 89% occurring once and the leading ten covering under 6.5%. The sequencing input was peripheral blood. Source of these receptors: a man younger than 30 who had recovered from COVID-19.

V usage is TRBV9 and J usage is TRBJ2-5; 7 nucleotides align to TRBD1. V lost 4 bases and J lost 2; bases outside the gene matches: 8. The germline gives CDR1 SGDLS, CDR2 YYNGEE. This CDR3 is 15 amino acids long. The CDR3 nucleotides are TGTGCCAGCAGCACCCTGACAGGGAGACAAGAGACCCAGTACTTC. It yields the protein CASSTLTGRQETQYF.

This clone appeared a few times. V is TRBV6-5 and J is TRBJ2-7, with a weak D call TRBD2 (5 bases). V lost 7 bases and J 1 base, leaving 11 bases between the germline ends. Looked up from germline, CDR1 is MNHEY and CDR2 is SVGAGI. The CDR3 is made up of 13 amino acids. DNA for the CDR3: TGTGCCAGCACCCCACCGGGGTCCTACGAGCAGTACTTC. Amino acid sequence: CASTPPGSYEQYF.

This clone was recorded a few times. The chain employs TRBV6-2 or TRBV6-3 and TRBJ1-1; unclear D gene. This CDR3 has 14 residues. V was cut by 0 bases and J by 1 base, with 6 bases left in between. Per the germline V gene, CDR1 is MNHEY and CDR2 is SVGEGT. The CDR3: CASSYSLRNTEAFF. The CDR3 bases are TGTGCCAGCAGTTACTCGCTGCGGAACACTGAAGCTTTCTTT.

This chain links TRBV29-1 with TRBJ1-1; D is possibly TRBD1 (5 bases). CDR1 is SQVTM and CDR2 is ANQGSEA in the germline V gene. The CDR3 extends over 12 amino acids. V was trimmed by 6 bases and J by 8 bases, leaving 16 bases between them. In nucleotides, the CDR3 is TGCAGCGTCCCTCACGGGGGTTCGGAAGCTTTCTTT. Its translation is CSVPHGGSEAFF.

This clone showed up just once. V is TRBV7-9 and J is TRBJ2-5, with a tentative D call TRBD2 (7 bases). From germline, CDR1 is SEHNR and CDR2 FQNEAQ (reference sequence). V was cut by 5 bases and J by 4 bases, with 17 bases left in between. The CDR3 totals 15 residues. In DNA, the CDR3 is TGTGCCAGCAGCCCTCCCGGGGGGCTTGGAGAGACCCAGTACTTC. It encodes CASSPPGGLGETQYF.

This clone was seen only a few times. This sequence joins TRBV19 and TRBJ1-1; D might be TRBD1 (5 bases). The CDR3 spans 14 residues. Trimming left V 3 bases short and J 1 base short, with 9 bases between. Germline V gives CDR1 LNHDA, CDR2 SQIVND (reference sequence). CDR3 nucleotides: TGTGCCAGTAGTATTCGTGGACAGAACACTGAAGCTTTCTTT. Translated, it gives CASSIRGQNTEAFF.

This chain links TRBV7-2 with TRBJ2-3; D unresolved. V was trimmed by 0 bases and J by 3 bases, leaving 7 bases between them. Germline CDR1 is SGHTA and CDR2 is FQGNSA. This CDR3 is built from 14 residues. The CDR3 DNA follows: TGTGCCAGCAGCTTAGCCGGGTTGACAGATACGCAGTATTTT. Translated: CASSLAGLTDTQYF.

The chain employs TRBV7-3 and TRBJ1-2, with 9 bases lining up with TRBD1. Trimming at V came to 4 bases and at J to 7 bases, leaving 4 bases not matched to a gene. Germline V gives CDR1 SGHTA, CDR2 FQGTGA. The CDR3 extends over 13 amino acids. In DNA form, the CDR3 reads TGTGCCAGCAGCTATACAGGGGGCGGTGGCTACACCTTC. It codes for CASSYTGGGGYTF.

The genes are TRBV6-6 and TRBJ1-2, with D possibly matching TRBD1 (6 bases). The CDR3 extends over 13 amino acids. The V and J ends lost 6 bases and 2 bases respectively, with 10 bases between them. Looked up from germline, CDR1 is MNHNY and CDR2 is SVGAGI (reference sequence). CDR3 in DNA: TGTGCCAGCAGGCCACAGGGAAACTATGGCTACACCTTC. Encoded protein: CASRPQGNYGYTF.

This clone came up once. The chain joins TRBV28 to TRBJ1-2; unclear D gene. The germline gives CDR1 MDHEN, CDR2 SYDVKM. CDR3 length: 14 amino acids. Deletions cut 7 bases from V and 4 bases from J, with 16 bases between. CDR3 nucleotide sequence: TGTGCCAGCACCACTGGGGAGGGAGTCTATGGCTACACCTTC. Translated: CASTTGEGVYGYTF.

The rearrangement uses TRBV5-6 and TRBJ2-1; 7 nucleotides agree with TRBD2. This CDR3 contains 15 residues. From germline, CDR1 is SGHDT and CDR2 YYEEEE. V dropped 2 bases and J dropped 5; count of bases not matched to a gene: 7. CDR3 protein: CASSFSGRAHNEQFF. CDR3 nucleotide sequence: TGTGCCAGCAGCTTTAGTGGGAGGGCCCACAATGAGCAGTTCTTC. Based on the CDR3 plus reference TRBV5-6 and TRBJ2-1, the full variable domain is DAGVTQSPTHLIKTRGQQVTLRCSPKSGHDTVSWYQQALGQGPQFIFQYYEEEERQRGNFPDRFSGHQFPNYSSELNVNALLLGDSALYLCASSFSGRAHNEQFFGPGTRLTVL.

The CDR3 sequence: CASSPTGRAAYNEQFF. For the CDR3, the DNA is TGTGCCAGCAGCCCAACCGGGAGGGCCGCGTACAATGAGCAGTTCTTC. This sequence joins TRBV11-2 and TRBJ2-1; 8 positions agree with TRBD2. Germline V lookup: CDR1 SGHAT, CDR2 FQNNGV. V dropped 5 bases and J dropped 4; count of bases not matched to a gene: 10. This CDR3 comprises 16 residues.

The CDR3 DNA follows: TGTGCCAGCAGCCAAGGGCGGGAACTCACAGATACGCAGTATTTT. It encodes CASSQGRELTDTQYF. The chain is built from TRBV3-1 (or the pseudogene TRBV3-2) and TRBJ2-3; TRBD2 might be the D (6 bases). The CDR3 spans 15 residues. Germline V gives CDR1 LGHDT, CDR2 YNNKEL (reference sequence). With 1 base removed from V and 2 bases from J, the gap between germline ends came to 10 bases.

The chain links TRBV9 to TRBJ2-7, with D possibly TRBD1 on 6 matching bases. This CDR3 is built from 15 residues. CDR1 SGDLS and CDR2 YYNGEE come from the germline V gene. V shed 0 bases and J shed 5 bases, with 15 bases lying between them. CDR3 nucleotides: TGTGCCAGCAGCGTAGATAACAGGGTGACGGACGAGCAGTACTTC. Translation gives CASSVDNRVTDEQYF.

The chain combines TRBV6-5 with TRBJ1-1; no reliable D call. The V and J ends lost 2 bases and 3 bases respectively, with 7 bases between them. This CDR3 contains 13 residues. Germline CDR1 is MNHEY and CDR2 is SVGAGI. In DNA, the CDR3 is TGTGCCAGCAGTTACCGGTTTGACACTGAAGCTTTCTTT. As protein: CASSYRFDTEAFF.

This rearrangement joins TRBV6-5 to TRBJ2-1, with D possibly being TRBD2 (6 bases). With 6 bases removed from V and 7 bases from J, the gap between germline ends came to 16 bases. CDR1 and CDR2 (germline): MNHEY, SVGAGI. CDR3 length equals 14 residues. DNA for the CDR3: TGTGCCAGCAGGCGGGGAGTCGGGGCTAATGAGCAGTTCTTC. This gives the protein CASRRGVGANEQFF.

The chain employs TRBV7-8 and TRBJ1-1, with D maybe TRBD1 (5 bases). Trimming removed 5 bases from V and 1 base from J, with 14 bases in between. This CDR3 comprises 15 residues. Looked up from germline, CDR1 is SGHVS and CDR2 is FQNEAQ. In DNA, the CDR3 is TGTGCCAGCAGCGCCTCCATGGGGCCGAACACTGAAGCTTTCTTT. It yields the protein CASSASMGPNTEAFF.

A few counts support this clone. The rearrangement joins TRBV18 to TRBJ1-2, with no clear D. The V gene lost 0 bases and the J gene lost 3 bases, with 14 bases spanning the gap. Germline CDR1 reads KGHSH; CDR2 reads LQKENI. The length of the CDR3 is 16 residues. The CDR3 bases are TGTGCCAGCTCACCACCTCCGGTCCCGAGAGACTATGGCTACACCTTC. This encodes CASSPPPVPRDYGYTF.

The chain joins TRBV5-6 to TRBJ1-4; a possible D gene is TRBD1 (6 bases). The CDR3 is made up of 14 amino acids. Looked up from germline, CDR1 is SGHDT and CDR2 is YYEEEE. Trimming removed 0 bases at V and 8 bases at J, with 11 bases between. CDR3 in amino acids: CASSLVRGDEKLFF. The CDR3 DNA is TGTGCCAGCAGCTTGGTCAGGGGAGACGAAAAACTGTTTTTT.

The chain is built from TRBV19 and TRBJ2-1; TRBD1 matches 8 bases. This CDR3 has 14 residues. Germline lookup yields CDR1 LNHDA and CDR2 SQIVND (reference sequence). Unmatched junction bases numbered 4, after V lost 4 bases and J lost 5 bases. The CDR3 loop is CASSTGQVNNEQFF. CDR3 DNA sequence: TGTGCCAGTAGTACGGGACAGGTTAACAATGAGCAGTTCTTC.

The chain combines TRBV10-3 with TRBJ2-1; 9 nucleotides line up with TRBD2. Germline CDR1 and CDR2: ENHRY and SYGVKD. The CDR3 loop spans 15 amino acids. Trimming cost V 0 bases and J 6 bases; bases outside gene matches: 3. The CDR3 nucleotides read TGTGCCATCAGTGAGTCGACTAGCGGCCTCAATGAGCAGTTCTTC. It yields the protein CAISESTSGLNEQFF.

CDR3 sequence reads: CASHGGNNEQFF. The DNA for the CDR3 is TGTGCCAGCCATGGAGGGAACAATGAGCAGTTCTTC. The chain employs TRBV10-3 and TRBJ2-1; weak D call: TRBD2 (6 bases). The CDR3 sequence is 12 residues long. The ends were cut back, 10 bases at V and 5 bases at J, with 12 bases in the middle. Germline V gene lookup returns CDR1 ENHRY and CDR2 SYGVKD.

The gene calls are TRBV19 and TRBJ2-4, with D possibly matching TRBD1 (5 bases). Germline CDR1 LNHDA, CDR2 SQIVND (reference sequence). The V gene lost 3 bases and the J gene lost 0 bases, with 12 bases spanning the gap. This CDR3 contains 16 residues. CDR3 protein: CASSISDSLAKNIQYF. The CDR3 coding sequence is TGTGCCAGTAGTATCAGTGACAGCCTAGCCAAAAACATTCAGTACTTC.

V gene TRBV30 combines with J gene TRBJ2-7, with TRBD1 matching over 11 bases. Per germline, CDR1 GTSNPN and CDR2 SVGIG (reference sequence). CDR3 length: 12 residues. Losses at the gene ends were 5 bases for V and 4 bases for J; bases not matched to a gene: 1. The CDR3 spells CAWGTGGYEQYF. In DNA form, the CDR3 reads TGTGCCTGGGGGACAGGGGGGTACGAGCAGTACTTC.

The rearrangement joins TRBV11-3 to TRBJ2-3; the match to TRBD2 covers 8 bases. This CDR3 has 13 amino acids. Germline trimming cut 5 bases from V and 4 bases from J; bases unmatched to any gene: 2. Germline-derived CDR1 and CDR2 are SGHNT and YENEEA. CDR3 coding DNA: TGTGCCAGCAGCCCCGGGGGGGCAGATACGCAGTATTTT. Encoded protein: CASSPGGADTQYF.

This chain uses TRBV27 with TRBJ1-6, with 9 bases identical to TRBD1. This CDR3 comprises 17 residues. The germline V gene encodes CDR1 MNHEY and CDR2 SMNVEV (reference sequence). The V and J ends lost 0 bases and 6 bases, in that order; junction bases with no gene match: 6. CDR3 in amino acids: CASSLSGDRVFNSPLHF. The CDR3 DNA reads TGTGCCAGCAGTTTATCGGGGGACAGGGTCTTTAATTCACCCCTCCACTTT.

The rearrangement links TRBV19 to TRBJ1-2, with TRBD1 identical over 11 bases. The CDR3 runs 16 residues. The germline gives CDR1 LNHDA, CDR2 SQIVND (reference sequence). J lost 5 bases, V lost 3 bases, and 8 bases had no gene match. Here the CDR3 reads CASSMGQGVVGYGYTF. CDR3 in DNA: TGTGCCAGTAGTATGGGACAGGGGGTGGTTGGGTATGGCTACACCTTC.

This clone is a singleton in its sample. The V gene is TRBV7-9, the J gene TRBJ2-5; the D gene is possibly TRBD2 (6 bases). V was shortened by 5 bases and J by 5 bases, with 15 bases between the two germline ends. Germline CDR1 reads SEHNR; CDR2 reads FQNEAQ (reference sequence). There are 14 residues in the CDR3. The CDR3 loop reads CASSPPWAGETQYF. Written as DNA, the CDR3 is TGTGCCAGCAGCCCCCCCTGGGCGGGGGAGACCCAGTACTTC.

This clone was counted a few times. The chain employs TRBV7-3 and TRBJ2-2, with 8 bases that match TRBD1. This CDR3 has 16 amino acids. Germline-derived CDR1 and CDR2 are SGHTA and FQGTGA. The trim removed 4 bases at V and 6 bases at J, leaving 10 bases unmatched. CDR3 sequence: CASSSTGTGRPGELFF. DNA of the CDR3: TGTGCCAGCAGCTCCACCGGGACAGGTCGGCCCGGGGAGCTGTTTTTT. Full variable domain (remainder filled in from reference TRBV7-3 and TRBJ2-2): GAGVSQTPSNKVTEKGKYVELRCDPISGHTALYWYRQSLGQGPEFLIYFQGTGAADDSGLPNDRFFAVRPEGSVSTLKIQRTERGDSAVYLCASSSTGTGRPGELFFGEGSRLTVL.

This rearrangement joins TRBV20-1 to TRBJ2-3; D ambiguous. The CDR3 is 19 amino acids. CDR1 is DFQATT and CDR2 is SNEGSKA in the germline V gene (reference sequence). Trimming took off 3 bases at V and 0 bases at J, with 25 bases between the two ends. CDR3 region: CSASLQLITLRLSTDTQYF. DNA of the CDR3: TGCAGTGCTAGTTTACAACTAATCACCTTACGCCTTAGCACAGATACGCAGTATTTT.

V usage is TRBV27 and J usage is TRBJ2-2, with a possible D match to TRBD1 (5 bases). With 8 bases removed from V and 4 bases from J, the gap between germline ends came to 14 bases. Germline values: CDR1 MNHEY, CDR2 SMNVEV (reference sequence). CDR3 length: 14 amino acids. The DNA of the CDR3 is TGTGCCAGCGGACATCGGACCGGCACCGGGGAGCTGTTTTTT. Amino acid sequence: CASGHRTGTGELFF.

CDR3 region: CASSQKRDRGLGANVLTF. In DNA form, the CDR3 reads TGCGCCAGCAGCCAAAAGCGGGACAGGGGGCTGGGGGCCAACGTCCTGACTTTC. The gene calls are TRBV4-3 and TRBJ2-6; 12 bases agree with TRBD1. The length of the CDR3 is 18 residues. CDR1 is LGHNA and CDR2 is YSLEER in the germline V gene. With 2 bases clipped from V and 4 bases from J, the junction kept 6 bases outside the gene matches.